The rows below give T cell receptor beta chains drawn from one sample of a study of T cell responses to AZD1222 COVID-19 vaccine. Some clones are missing from TCRdb's copy, which holds only in-frame ones; the method was immunoSEQ multiplex PCR. The data show about 180,000 clones, with 85% to 95% seen just once and under 2% held by the top ten. The material was peripheral blood, obtained 28 days after the second AZD1222 dose. The receptors were sampled from an adult who received the AZD1222 COVID-19 vaccine. CDR3s include the opening cysteine and the closing phenylalanine or tryptophan. D genes are given only for firm matches.

j_call v_call d_call cdr3_nt cdr3_aa
TRBJ1-5 TRBV28 - TGTGCCAGCAGTCAACGCCGAAGGAGGGGGGATGACAATCAGCCCCAGCATTTT CASSQRRRRGDDNQPQHF
TRBJ1-5 TRBV19 - TGTGCCAGTACCCAGACAGGCCTCGGCAATCAGCCCCAGCATTTT CASTQTGLGNQPQHF
TRBJ2-2 TRBV19 TRBD2 TGTGCCAGTAGTACAACTAGCGGTTTAGGGGAGCTGTTTTTT CASSTTSGLGELFF
TRBJ1-1 TRBV7-2 - TGTGCCAGCAGCTTAAACAGCATGAACACTGAAGCTTTCTTT CASSLNSMNTEAFF
TRBJ2-1 TRBV27 TRBD2 TGTGCCAGCAGCGATAGGACTAGTGCCTACAATGAGCAGTTCTTC CASSDRTSAYNEQFF
TRBJ1-1 TRBV27 - TGTGCCAGCAGTTTGGGCACCCTCACTGAAGCTTTCTTT CASSLGTLTEAFF
TRBJ1-5 TRBV11-2 - TGTGCCAGCAGCTTAGCAGAGATTAATCAGCCCCAGCATTTT CASSLAEINQPQHF
TRBJ1-3 TRBV10-3 - TGTGCCATCAGTGAAAGGGAAAACTCTGGAAACACCATATATTTT CAISERENSGNTIYF
TRBJ2-7 TRBV7-2 TRBD2 TGTGCCAGCAGCCTACCGGGACTAGCGGGGCTCTACGAGCAGTACTTC CASSLPGLAGLYEQYF
TRBJ2-7 TRBV3-1/TRBV3-2 - TGTGCCAGCCGTCCTACGGGGTCGGCGGCTGGCGAGCAGTACTTC CASRPTGSAAGEQYF
TRBJ1-2 TRBV5-8 TRBD1 TGTGCCAGCAGCTTCGCGGACAGGGCCTATAACTATGGCTACACCTTC CASSFADRAYNYGYTF
TRBJ2-5 TRBV5-1 - TGCGCCAGCAGCTTGGTAGAGACCCAGTACTTC CASSLVETQYF
TRBJ2-5 TRBV29-1 - TGCAGCCTTTCCCGCCGGGGCGAAGAGACCCAGTACTTC CSLSRRGEETQYF
TRBJ2-7 TRBV18 TRBD1 TGTGCCAGCTCCCAGGACAGGGCCTACGAGCAGTACTTC CASSQDRAYEQYF
TRBJ2-7 TRBV11-2 - TGTGCCAGCAGCTTAGCCTACGAGCAGTACTTC CASSLAYEQYF
TRBJ2-3 TRBV9 - TGTGCCAGCAGCGTAACTATCGCAGATACGCAGTATTTT CASSVTIADTQYF